The sequence of this T cell receptor beta chain was determined in a study of beta chain features in type 1 diabetes. Whole-study context: No age, gender or cell yield differences were seen between patients and healthy donors.

The investigators reverse transcribed all of the isolated RNA, so they sequenced expressed TCRB transcripts. Data came from immunoSEQ multiplex PCR; TCRdb stores just in-frame clones and leaves some out. Of 400,000 to 600,000 clones detected, roughly 31% appear once; the ten largest clones hold about 0.065%. CD4+ naive, central memory, regulatory and stem cell-like memory cells were sorted via CD45RO/CCR7/CD25/CD127/CD95/CD27. The V and J ends lost 8 bases and 4 bases, in that order; junction bases with no gene match: 5. Germline V CDR1 and CDR2: MGHDK, SYGVNS. This CDR3 has 13 residues. This clone was counted between two and nine times.

Sequencing was carried out using naive CD4+ T cells from blood. The source is a man aged 18 to 35 in good health. This rearrangement joins TRBV25-1 to TRBJ1-2, with 9 bases aligning to TRBD1. CDR3 bases: TGTGCCAGCCGGAGGACAGGGGCCTATGGCTACACCTTC. Protein product: CASRRTGAYGYTF.